This is a list of T cell receptor beta chains from one sample in a study of T cell responses to AZD1222 COVID-19 vaccine. Sequencing used immunoSEQ multiplex PCR; TCRdb keeps in-frame clones, though not all of them. The top ten hold 15% to 20% of the sample, which has 100,000 or so clones, 87% seen once. The sequencing used peripheral blood, collected on day 0 of AZD1222 vaccination. Receptor source: an adult in good health. Each CDR3 is given with its conserved first and last residue. Each record gives: V gene, clone size, CDR3 length, D gene, J gene, CDR3 protein, CDR3 DNA. The D gene is left open where the match is weak. The size of a clone is reported for some rows only, either as once, few or many, or as a class for expanded clones.

TRBV7-8	NA	16	NA	TRBJ2-7	CASSLVFAGKIYEQYF	TGTGCCAGCAGCTTGGTTTTTGCGGGAAAAATTTACGAGCAGTACTTC
TRBV7-9	NA	13	NA	TRBJ1-1	CASSLEGNSEAFF	TGTGCCAGCAGCTTAGAAGGCAACTCTGAAGCTTTCTTT
TRBV4-3	NA	15	NA	TRBJ1-1	CASSQGGNRGTEAFF	TGCGCCAGCAGCCAAGGTGGAAATCGGGGCACTGAAGCTTTCTTT
TRBV11-2	NA	16	NA	TRBJ2-1	CASSLYFGGVYNEQFF	TGTGCCAGCAGCTTATATTTCGGTGGGGTCTACAATGAGCAGTTCTTC
TRBV7-3	NA	15	TRBD1	TRBJ2-7	CASSRTGSAPYEQYF	TGTGCCAGCAGCCGGACAGGTTCGGCCCCCTACGAGCAGTACTTC
TRBV7-2	NA	15	TRBD2	TRBJ2-1	CASSPNSGSGNEQFF	TGTGCCAGCAGTCCCAATAGCGGGAGTGGAAATGAGCAGTTCTTC
TRBV10-3	once	15	TRBD1	TRBJ1-2	CAISNRDRSNYGYTF	TGTGCCATCAGTAACCGGGACAGGAGTAACTATGGCTACACCTTC
TRBV3-1/TRBV3-2	NA	13	NA	TRBJ2-4	CASSQDGVNIQYF	TGTGCCAGCAGCCAAGATGGTGTAAACATTCAGTACTTC
TRBV7-2	NA	15	TRBD1	TRBJ2-7	CASSLVPGQGLEQYF	TGTGCCAGCAGCTTAGTCCCGGGACAGGGTCTCGAGCAGTACTTC
TRBV5-4	NA	13	NA	TRBJ2-5	CASSLRDQETQYF	TGTGCCAGCAGCTTGAGAGACCAAGAGACCCAGTACTTC
TRBV6-5	NA	14	NA	TRBJ1-1	CASSYWQGISEAFF	TGTGCCAGCAGTTACTGGCAGGGTATTTCTGAAGCTTTCTTT
TRBV5-1	NA	15	TRBD1	TRBJ1-1	CASSLGTGRNTEAFF	TGCGCCAGCAGCTTGGGGACAGGAAGGAACACTGAAGCTTTCTTT
TRBV6-2/TRBV6-3	NA	14	NA	TRBJ2-7	CASSSKTVLYEQYF	TGTGCCAGCAGTTCCAAGACCGTCCTTTACGAGCAGTACTTC
TRBV4-1	NA	17	NA	TRBJ1-2	CASSQEERTAANYGYTF	TGCGCCAGCAGCCAAGAGGAAAGGACAGCCGCTAACTATGGCTACACCTTC
TRBV6-1	NA	15	NA	TRBJ1-4	CASSEEGATHEKLFF	TGTGCCAGCAGTGAAGAAGGGGCAACGCACGAAAAACTGTTTTTT
TRBV19	NA	15	TRBD1	TRBJ1-2	CASSIDRASFYGYTF	TGTGCCAGTAGTATCGACAGGGCCTCTTTCTATGGCTACACCTTC
TRBV7-2	NA	15	NA	TRBJ2-2	CASSHSREKTGELFF	TGTGCCAGCAGCCACTCAAGGGAAAAAACCGGGGAGCTGTTTTTT
TRBV9	once	15	TRBD1	TRBJ1-2	CASSTTGTGVYGYTF	TGTGCCAGCAGCACCACTGGGACAGGGGTGTATGGCTACACCTTC
TRBV30	NA	14	NA	TRBJ2-2	CAWTPRMNTGELFF	TGTGCCTGGACACCGCGGATGAACACCGGGGAGCTGTTTTTT
TRBV6-5	NA	16	TRBD1	TRBJ1-4	CASSLDRPQGSEKLFF	TGTGCCAGCAGTTTGGACAGGCCCCAAGGTAGTGAAAAACTGTTTTTT
TRBV18	NA	14	NA	TRBJ2-4	CASSGDRSKNIQYF	TGTGCCAGCTCAGGGGACCGTTCCAAAAACATTCAGTACTTC
TRBV30	NA	14	NA	TRBJ1-5	CAWSSSFYGQPQHF	TGTGCCTGGAGTTCCTCTTTTTACGGTCAGCCCCAGCATTTT
TRBV19	NA	14	NA	TRBJ2-7	CASRLKGATYEQYF	TGTGCCAGTAGGCTGAAGGGCGCAACCTACGAGCAGTACTTC
TRBV18	NA	14	NA	TRBJ2-5	CASSRPDTQETQYF	TGTGCCAGCTCTCGCCCGGACACACAAGAGACCCAGTACTTC
TRBV7-5	NA	15	NA	TRBJ2-7	CARSQRDRGFHEQYF	TGTGCCAGAAGCCAGAGGGACAGGGGATTCCACGAGCAGTACTTC
TRBV9	few	21	NA	TRBJ2-2	CASSVVPGGGPHALYTGELFF	TGTGCCAGCAGCGTAGTACCCGGAGGGGGGCCGCATGCCCTTTACACCGGGGAGCTGTTTTTT
TRBV6-2/TRBV6-3	NA	16	NA	TRBJ2-4	CASTPREELAKNIQYF	TGTGCCAGCACCCCCCGGGAAGAATTAGCCAAAAACATTCAGTACTTC
TRBV5-1	NA	14	TRBD2	TRBJ2-5	CATSSGVHQETQYF	TGCGCCACCTCTAGCGGAGTTCACCAAGAGACCCAGTACTTC
TRBV2	NA	17	NA	TRBJ2-7	CASPSSPFRGAGDEQYF	TGTGCCAGCCCCTCCTCTCCCTTTCGCGGGGCCGGCGACGAGCAGTACTTC
TRBV7-9	NA	13	NA	TRBJ1-1	CASSFVPNTEAFF	TGTGCCAGCAGCTTCGTCCCCAACACTGAAGCTTTCTTT
TRBV4-1	NA	15	NA	TRBJ2-2	CASSLFDRNTGELFF	TGCGCCAGCAGCCTCTTCGACCGCAACACCGGGGAGCTGTTTTTT
TRBV4-1	NA	14	NA	TRBJ2-7	CASSPPDSSYEQYF	TGCGCCAGCAGCCCCCCCGACAGCTCCTACGAGCAGTACTTC
TRBV6-1	NA	11	NA	TRBJ1-2	CASSEGFGYTF	TGTGCCAGCAGTGAAGGTTTTGGCTACACCTTC
TRBV11-2	NA	15	TRBD1	TRBJ2-7	CASSSLVGQVYEQYF	TGTGCCAGCAGCTCTCTAGTGGGACAGGTCTACGAGCAGTACTTC
TRBV29-1	NA	15	NA	TRBJ2-3	CSVRTVVGPGSTQYF	TGCAGCGTCCGGACGGTAGTAGGACCCGGTTCTACGCAGTATTTT
TRBV9	NA	19	NA	TRBJ1-3	CASSVELGTLESSGNTIYF	TGTGCCAGCAGCGTAGAGTTGGGGACGTTGGAGAGCTCTGGAAACACCATATATTTT
TRBV6-5	NA	13	NA	TRBJ1-2	CASSYFLQSGYTF	TGTGCCAGCAGTTACTTTCTACAGTCTGGCTACACCTTC
TRBV27	NA	13	NA	TRBJ2-7	CASSYGPGREQYF	TGTGCCAGCAGTTACGGACCCGGTCGGGAGCAGTACTTC
TRBV19	NA	13	NA	TRBJ1-2	CASTRPGRSGYTF	TGTGCCTCTACACGCCCGGGGCGTAGTGGCTACACCTTC
TRBV7-8	few	15	TRBD1	TRBJ1-5	CASSLGTGSNQPQHF	TGTGCCAGCAGCTTAGGGACAGGGAGTAATCAGCCCCAGCATTTT
TRBV7-3	NA	13	NA	TRBJ2-2	CASSLQYTGELFF	TGTGCCAGCAGCTTGCAGTACACCGGGGAGCTGTTTTTT
TRBV10-3	NA	13	NA	TRBJ1-2	CAISSGWERGYTF	TGTGCCATCAGTTCAGGGTGGGAGCGTGGCTACACCTTC
TRBV5-1	NA	15	NA	TRBJ1-2	CASSLAGTASYGYTF	TGCGCCAGCAGCTTGGCCGGGACTGCCAGTTATGGCTACACCTTC
TRBV6-4	NA	14	NA	TRBJ1-5	CASSEQYSNQPQHF	TGTGCCAGCAGTGAACAATATAGCAATCAGCCCCAGCATTTT
TRBV19	NA	15	NA	TRBJ1-1	CASSLGPPRDTEAFF	TGTGCCAGTAGTCTCGGACCGCCGCGGGATACTGAAGCTTTCTTT
TRBV27	NA	13	TRBD2	TRBJ2-7	CASRTSGAYEQYF	TGTGCCAGCAGGACTAGCGGGGCCTACGAGCAGTACTTC
TRBV6-5	once	13	NA	TRBJ2-5	CASTGSTQETQYF	TGTGCCAGCACAGGGTCGACCCAAGAGACCCAGTACTTC
TRBV4-1	NA	13	NA	TRBJ2-1	CASSQDPAVMGFF	TGCGCCAGCAGCCAAGACCCAGCGGTCATGGGGTTCTTC
TRBV7-9	few	14	NA	TRBJ1-4	CASSSGEENEKLFF	TGTGCCAGCAGCTCCGGTGAGGAGAATGAAAAACTGTTTTTT
TRBV6-5	NA	15	NA	TRBJ1-1	CASSNDRLINTEAFF	TGTGCCAGCAGTAATGACAGGCTGATAAACACTGAAGCTTTCTTT
TRBV2	NA	15	TRBD1	TRBJ1-2	CASSELGQGAKGYTF	TGTGCCAGCAGTGAATTGGGGCAGGGGGCGAAAGGCTACACCTTC
TRBV2	NA	17	NA	TRBJ1-3	CASNQAGLRGSGNTIYF	TGTGCCAGCAACCAGGCGGGATTGCGGGGCTCTGGAAACACCATATATTTT
TRBV5-1	NA	15	NA	TRBJ1-1	CASSLGEYRVPEAFF	TGCGCCAGCAGCTTGGGTGAATACAGGGTCCCTGAAGCTTTCTTT
TRBV5-4	NA	16	NA	TRBJ2-6	CASSLGGADGANVLTF	TGTGCCAGCAGCTTAGGGGGGGCAGATGGGGCCAACGTCCTGACTTTC
TRBV18	NA	14	NA	TRBJ2-3	CASSPEQGFETQYF	TGTGCCAGCTCACCGGAACAGGGTTTCGAGACGCAGTATTTT